The clone carrying this T cell receptor beta chain was seen more than once but under ten times. As yet, its antigen is unknown. Through a sample-barcoded 5' primer and a J-beta primer mix, a second PCR was run for roughly 7 to 11 cycles. Any given sample supplied a minimum of 3 million CDR3-containing paired-end reads. Via MiXCR, TCRdb re-called the 5' RACE reads, giving one row per CDR3 protein. The table shows hundreds of thousands of distinct CDR3 sequences, with around 50% occurring only once. This sample is drawn from a study of blood T cells in healthy people across ages. Per the germline V gene, CDR1 is DFQATT and CDR2 is SNEGSKA (reference sequence). This CDR3 has 15 amino acids. Trimming cost V 5 bases and J 2 bases; bases outside gene matches: 6. General observations from the study: Among long-lived donors, naive CD4+ cells were more numerous and diversity higher than in aged donors.

The chain couples TRBV20-1 to TRBJ2-5, with TRBD2 matching over 12 bases. The sample taken for sequencing was blood. This receptor was identified in a man older than 75 in good health. The CDR3 region has the DNA TGCAGTGCTCCACGGACTAGCGGGAAACAAGAGACCCAGTACTTC. Its translation is CSAPRTSGKQETQYF.